These T cell receptor beta chains were read from a single sample in a study of neurological immune-mediated disorders. TCRdb itself ran the 5' RACE reads through MiXCR, one entry per CDR3 protein. In the table there are about 29,000 distinct CDR3 sequences, approximately 12% of which are singletons. The sample consisted of PBMCs. The receptors here all came from a man aged 60-69 years in good health. CDR3s include the opening cysteine and the closing phenylalanine or tryptophan. D genes are given only for firm matches. Size values are once, few and many counts, or a class for expanded clones, and some rows have none.

size: many; D: TRBD1; J: TRBJ2-5; V: TRBV12-3/TRBV12-4; CDR3: CASSPDRENQETQYF; DNA: TGTGCCAGCAGTCCCGACAGGGAGAACCAAGAGACCCAGTACTTC
size: many; D: NA; J: TRBJ2-3; V: TRBV11-2; CDR3: CASSLSGADTQYF; DNA: TGTGCCAGCAGCTTATCGGGGGCAGATACGCAGTATTTT
size: many; D: NA; J: TRBJ1-6; V: TRBV2; CDR3: CASSLTDTYNSPLHF; DNA: TGTGCCAGCAGTCTGACAGATACCTATAATTCACCCCTCCACTTT
size: many; D: NA; J: TRBJ2-5; V: TRBV20-1; CDR3: CSAALWGDQETQYF; DNA: TGCAGTGCCGCGCTTTGGGGAGACCAAGAGACCCAGTACTTC
size: many; D: TRBD1; J: TRBJ1-4; V: TRBV27; CDR3: CASSDRGTGTNEKLFF; DNA: TGTGCCAGCAGTGACCGAGGGACAGGGACTAATGAAAAACTGTTTTTT
size: NA; D: TRBD2; J: TRBJ2-5; V: TRBV20-1; CDR3: CSARTSGGQETKYF; DNA: TGCAGTGCGAGGACTAGCGGTGGCCAGGAGACCAAGTACTTC
size: many; D: NA; J: TRBJ2-2; V: TRBV24-1; CDR3: CATAGMDNTGELFF; DNA: TGTGCCACGGCCGGAATGGATAACACCGGGGAGCTGTTTTTT
size: many; D: TRBD2; J: TRBJ2-1; V: TRBV7-9; CDR3: CASSLIGGTRDNEQFF; DNA: TGTGCCAGCAGCTTAATAGGCGGGACTAGGGACAATGAGCAGTTCTTC
size: NA; D: TRBD2; J: TRBJ2-3; V: TRBV20-1; CDR3: CSARDPRLADTDTQYF; DNA: TGCAGTGCTAGAGATCCCCGACTAGCGGACACAGATACGCAGTATTTT
size: many; D: NA; J: TRBJ2-5; V: TRBV2; CDR3: CASSESASLGETQYF; DNA: TGTGCCAGCAGTGAATCGGCTAGCCTAGGAGAGACCCAGTACTTC
size: many; D: NA; J: TRBJ2-5; V: TRBV5-1; CDR3: CASSLAVPRATKKETQYF; DNA: TGCGCCAGCAGCTTGGCCGTACCCCGAGCTACAAAGAAAGAGACCCAGTACTTC
size: many; D: NA; J: TRBJ1-1; V: TRBV7-2; CDR3: CASSLDGGVNTEAFF; DNA: TGTGCCAGCAGCTTAGACGGCGGGGTGAACACTGAAGCTTTCTTT
size: many; D: TRBD1; J: TRBJ1-5; V: TRBV29-1; CDR3: CSVGQGSNQPQHF; DNA: TGCAGCGTGGGACAGGGGAGCAATCAGCCCCAGCATTTT
size: many; D: NA; J: TRBJ2-4; V: TRBV27; CDR3: CASSPGRPLGKNIQYF; DNA: TGTGCCAGCAGTCCCGGTCGTCCGTTGGGCAAAAACATTCAGTACTTC
size: many; D: NA; J: TRBJ1-5; V: TRBV7-2; CDR3: CASSFQGRGQPQHF; DNA: TGTGCCAGCAGCTTTCAGGGGCGGGGTCAGCCCCAGCATTTT
size: many; D: NA; J: TRBJ1-6; V: TRBV27; CDR3: CASRRTQLDSPLHF; DNA: TGTGCCAGCAGACGGACACAATTGGACTCACCCCTCCACTTT
size: many; D: NA; J: TRBJ1-1; V: TRBV7-9; CDR3: CASSLLDSNTEAFF; DNA: TGTGCCAGCAGCTTACTGGACAGTAACACTGAAGCTTTCTTT
size: many; D: TRBD1; J: TRBJ2-1; V: TRBV5-1; CDR3: CASSLRQGAYNEQFF; DNA: TGCGCCAGCAGCCTTCGACAGGGGGCCTACAATGAGCAGTTCTTC
size: many; D: TRBD1; J: TRBJ2-7; V: TRBV29-1; CDR3: CSARTGNSYEQYF; DNA: TGCAGCGCTCGGACAGGGAACTCCTACGAGCAGTACTTC
size: NA; D: NA; J: TRBJ2-2; V: TRBV5-1; CDR3: CASSLVGENTEELFF; DNA: TGCGCCAGCAGCTTGGTGGGAGAGAACACCGAGGAGCTGTTTTTT
size: NA; D: TRBD2; J: TRBJ2-5; V: TRBV10-3; CDR3: CVISSGRAGESQYF; DNA: TGTGTCATCTCTAGCGGGAGGGCCGGGGAGAGCCAGTACTTC
size: medium-sized; D: NA; J: TRBJ2-6; V: TRBV4-1; CDR3: CASSQESILESLLSGANVLTF; DNA: TGCGCCAGCAGCCAAGAATCGATACTTGAGTCACTACTCTCTGGGGCCAACGTCCTGACTTTC
size: many; D: TRBD1; J: TRBJ1-4; V: TRBV27; CDR3: CASSLRTGETKLFF; DNA: TGTGCCAGCAGTTTAAGGACAGGGGAAACTAAACTGTTTTTT
size: many; D: NA; J: TRBJ1-5; V: TRBV12-3/TRBV12-4; CDR3: CASREWGQPQHF; DNA: TGTGCCAGCAGAGAATGGGGGCAGCCCCAGCATTTT
size: many; D: NA; J: TRBJ2-1; V: TRBV7-8; CDR3: CASSLLVPLGEQFF; DNA: TGTGCCAGCAGCTTATTGGTCCCCCTCGGGGAGCAGTTCTTC
size: many; D: NA; J: TRBJ2-1; V: TRBV9; CDR3: CASTKTSSYNEQFF; DNA: TGTGCCAGCACCAAAACGAGCTCCTACAATGAGCAGTTCTTC
size: many; D: NA; J: TRBJ2-4; V: TRBV9; CDR3: CASSEDIAKNIQYF; DNA: TGTGCCAGCAGCGAGGACATAGCCAAAAACATTCAGTACTTC
size: many; D: TRBD2; J: TRBJ2-1; V: TRBV5-5; CDR3: CASSSRLAGGPNEQFF; DNA: TGTGCCAGCAGCTCTCGACTAGCGGGGGGGCCCAATGAGCAGTTCTTC
size: many; D: NA; J: TRBJ1-1; V: TRBV5-6; CDR3: CASSLFAGTWNTEAFF; DNA: TGTGCCAGCAGCTTGTTTGCAGGGACTTGGAACACTGAAGCTTTCTTT
size: many; D: NA; J: TRBJ2-5; V: TRBV5-1; CDR3: CASSLAGQRQETQYF; DNA: TGCGCCAGCAGCTTGGCCGGGCAGCGCCAAGAGACCCAGTACTTC
size: many; D: TRBD2; J: TRBJ2-1; V: TRBV9; CDR3: CASSRGLAGFDNEQFF; DNA: TGTGCCAGCAGCAGGGGACTAGCGGGTTTTGACAATGAGCAGTTCTTC
size: many; D: NA; J: TRBJ2-6; V: TRBV29-1; CDR3: CSVVGGAYSSGANVLTF; DNA: TGCAGCGTTGTTGGGGGCGCATATTCTTCTGGGGCCAACGTCCTGACTTTC
size: NA; D: TRBD1; J: TRBJ2-7; V: TRBV12-3/TRBV12-4; CDR3: CVSTRSDRFYEQYF; DNA: TGTGTCAGCACCCGATCGGACAGGTTTTACGAGCAGTACTTC
size: many; D: TRBD1; J: TRBJ2-3; V: TRBV5-1; CDR3: CASSLGGQATDTQYF; DNA: TGCGCCAGCAGCTTGGGAGGACAGGCCACAGATACGCAGTATTTT
size: medium-sized; D: NA; J: TRBJ1-2; V: TRBV2; CDR3: CASREGSNYGYTF; DNA: TGTGCCAGCAGAGAGGGGTCGAACTATGGCTACACCTTC
size: many; D: TRBD1; J: TRBJ1-6; V: TRBV3-1; CDR3: CASSQVAQGVSPLHF; DNA: TGTGCCAGCAGCCAAGTCGCCCAGGGGGTTTCACCCCTCCACTTT
size: many; D: TRBD2; J: TRBJ2-5; V: TRBV28; CDR3: CASSLWDLRGSQETQYF; DNA: TGTGCCAGCAGTTTATGGGACCTTCGCGGGAGTCAAGAGACCCAGTACTTC
size: many; D: NA; J: TRBJ2-5; V: TRBV5-1; CDR3: CASSSSGPQTQETQYF; DNA: TGCGCCAGCAGCTCCTCGGGACCGCAGACGCAAGAGACCCAGTACTTC
size: NA; D: NA; J: TRBJ2-7; V: TRBV7-3; CDR3: CASSFQGGRDYEQYF; DNA: TGTGCCAGCAGCTTTCAGGGAGGTCGGGACTACGAGCAGTACTTC
size: many; D: TRBD1; J: TRBJ2-2; V: TRBV12-3/TRBV12-4; CDR3: CASSRTGTGELFF; DNA: TGTGCCAGCAGTCGGACAGGGACCGGGGAGCTGTTTTTT
size: NA; D: NA; J: TRBJ1-1; V: TRBV12-3/TRBV12-4; CDR3: CASRTGGGTEAFF; DNA: TGTGCCAGCCGGACGGGGGGTGGTACTGAAGCTTTCTTT
size: many; D: TRBD1; J: TRBJ2-4; V: TRBV20-1; CDR3: CSAITGGLDIQYF; DNA: TGCAGTGCCATTACAGGGGGTCTAGACATTCAGTACTTC
size: many; D: TRBD2; J: TRBJ2-1; V: TRBV7-3; CDR3: CASSGGRGLFSEQFF; DNA: TGTGCCAGCAGCGGGGGGAGGGGACTATTCAGTGAGCAGTTCTTC
size: many; D: NA; J: TRBJ2-7; V: TRBV15; CDR3: CATSMGPHDEQYF; DNA: TGTGCCACCAGCATGGGACCCCACGACGAGCAGTACTTC
size: NA; D: NA; J: TRBJ1-3; V: TRBV3-1; CDR3: CVSSQRKGGNTIYF; DNA: TGTGTCAGCAGCCAAAGAAAGGGCGGAAACACCATATATTTT
size: many; D: NA; J: TRBJ2-7; V: TRBV4-3; CDR3: CASSPERGQHYEQYF; DNA: TGCGCCAGCAGCCCCGAGAGAGGACAGCACTACGAGCAGTACTTC
size: many; D: NA; J: TRBJ2-1; V: TRBV12-3/TRBV12-4; CDR3: CASSRGRPGFF; DNA: TGTGCCAGCAGCCGAGGCCGTCCTGGGTTCTTC
size: many; D: NA; J: TRBJ2-2; V: TRBV12-3/TRBV12-4; CDR3: CASSLNSLELFF; DNA: TGTGCCAGCAGTTTAAACTCCCTGGAGCTGTTTTTT
size: many; D: NA; J: TRBJ2-5; V: TRBV5-1; CDR3: CASSLARGLAQETQYF; DNA: TGCGCCAGCAGCTTGGCTCGAGGGCTAGCCCAAGAGACCCAGTACTTC
size: many; D: NA; J: TRBJ2-1; V: TRBV28; CDR3: CASRWGRQKSYNEQFF; DNA: TGTGCCAGCCGGTGGGGGAGGCAAAAATCCTACAATGAGCAGTTCTTC
size: many; D: NA; J: TRBJ2-2; V: TRBV20-1; CDR3: CSASLLGRSTGELFF; DNA: TGCAGTGCTAGCCTCTTAGGGCGTAGCACCGGGGAGCTGTTTTTT
size: many; D: TRBD1; J: TRBJ1-4; V: TRBV5-1; CDR3: CASSLQQGSEKLFF; DNA: TGCGCCAGCAGCTTGCAACAGGGGAGTGAAAAACTGTTTTTT
size: many; D: NA; J: TRBJ2-3; V: TRBV20-1; CDR3: CSADLAFLLDTQYF; DNA: TGCAGTGCCGACCTAGCGTTCCTGCTAGATACGCAGTATTTT
size: many; D: NA; J: TRBJ2-1; V: TRBV5-1; CDR3: CASSLGGSYNEQFF; DNA: TGCGCCAGCAGCTTGGGGGGTTCCTACAATGAGCAGTTCTTC